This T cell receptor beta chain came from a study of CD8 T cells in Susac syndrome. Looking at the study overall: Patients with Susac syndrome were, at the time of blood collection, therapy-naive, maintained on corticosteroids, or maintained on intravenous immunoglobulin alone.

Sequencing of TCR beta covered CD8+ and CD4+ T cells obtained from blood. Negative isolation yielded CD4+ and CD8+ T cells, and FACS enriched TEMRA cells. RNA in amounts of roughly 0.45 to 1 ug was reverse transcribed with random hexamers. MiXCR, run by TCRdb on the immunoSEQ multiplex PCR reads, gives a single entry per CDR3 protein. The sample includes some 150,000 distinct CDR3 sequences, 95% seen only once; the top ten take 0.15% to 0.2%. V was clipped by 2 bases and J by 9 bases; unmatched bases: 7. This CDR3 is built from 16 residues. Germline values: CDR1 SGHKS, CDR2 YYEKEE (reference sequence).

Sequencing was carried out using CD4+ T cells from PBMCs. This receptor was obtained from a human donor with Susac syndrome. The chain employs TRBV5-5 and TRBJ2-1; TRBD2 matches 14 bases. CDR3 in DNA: TGTGCCAGCAGCTTAGCGACTAGCGGGGGGGCGTTTGAGCAGTTCTTC. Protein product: CASSLATSGGAFEQFF.